The 20 T cell receptor beta chains below come from one sample, sequenced in a study of cytomegalovirus exposure and HLA in healthy donors (TCRdb year 2017). Receptor amplification or capture employed the immunoSEQ multiplex PCR assay. For the multiplex PCR, a mixture combining 60 forward primers for TCR Vbeta segments and 13 reverse primers for TCR Jbeta segments was used. Imported from immuneACCESS, the table was reduced by TCRdb to in-frame sequences with V and J called. These copies leave out some clones; in studies compared against another copy, an unresolved V gene accounts for under half, and the cause of the remainder is not known. The sample records under 150,000 clones, about four fifths of which are singletons. The top ten clonotypes cover roughly 6% of the sample. The specimen was PBMCs. The receptors shown here come from a woman aged 40 to 55 in good health and CMV-seropositive.

This chain connects TRBV6-1 to TRBJ1-3; TRBD1 is a possible D gene (6 bases). Germline CDR1 reads MNHNS; CDR2 reads SASEGT. The CDR3 runs to 14 residues. Trimming shortened V by 4 bases and J by 2 bases, and 9 bases separated the two germline ends. In nucleotides, the CDR3 is TGTGCCAGCAGTGGGGGGCCGGCTGGAAACACCATATATTTT. It yields the protein CASSGGPAGNTIYF.

This chain uses TRBV5-1 with TRBJ1-1, with 9 bases matching TRBD1. The J segment lost 4 bases and the V segment lost 6 bases, leaving 7 bases of the junction unmatched. The CDR3 contains 14 residues. The germline gives CDR1 SGHRS, CDR2 YFSETQ. The CDR3 here is CASTDRGVGTEAFF. In DNA form, the CDR3 reads TGCGCCAGCACGGACAGGGGAGTAGGCACTGAAGCTTTCTTT.

The chain is built from TRBV6-1 and TRBJ2-3; 11 bases agree with TRBD1. V dropped 2 bases and J dropped 5; count of bases not matched to a gene: 3. Germline CDR1 reads MNHNS; CDR2 reads SASEGT. The CDR3 runs 15 residues. Here the CDR3 DNA reads TGTGCCAGCAGTGAACAGGACAGGGGGCGAGATACGCAGTATTTT. Translation gives CASSEQDRGRDTQYF.

V and J are TRBV19 and TRBJ1-1, with D maybe TRBD1 (6 bases). The germline gives CDR1 LNHDA, CDR2 SQIVND (reference sequence). CDR3 length: 15 residues. The V end was cut by 9 bases, the J end by 0 bases, with 17 bases between. CDR3 amino acids: CASSPRTAMNTEAFF. The CDR3 DNA sequence: TGTGCCAGCAGCCCTCGGACAGCGATGAACACTGAAGCTTTCTTT. Together with reference TRBV19 and TRBJ1-1, the CDR3 gives the full variable domain: DGGITQSPKYLFRKEGQNVTLSCEQNLNHDAMYWYRQDPGQGLRLIYYSQIVNDFQKGDIAEGYSVSREKKESFPLTVTSAQKNPTAFYLCASSPRTAMNTEAFFGQGTRLTVV.

Comments on this clone: The junction departs from germline at one end; a sequencing error may be responsible. The same CDR3 also results from other DNA sequences found in this sample. V gene TRBV7-7 combines with J gene TRBJ2-3; no clear D. The CDR3 sequence is 14 residues long. Germline CDR1 is SSHAT and CDR2 is FNYEAQ (reference sequence). In DNA, the CDR3 is TGTGCTAGCAGCTTGACAATCAGTACAGATACGCAGTATTTT. Translating gives CASSLTISTDTQYF.

V gene TRBV4-2 combines with J gene TRBJ2-1; the D gene is possibly TRBD2 (6 bases). Trimming took 0 bases from V and 8 from J, leaving 14 bases between them. Germline CDR1 reads LGHNA; CDR2 reads YNFKEQ. The CDR3 contains 15 residues. The CDR3 region has the DNA TGTGCCAGCAGCCAAGATCCGGGAGTCAACGATGAGCAGTTCTTC. Translation: CASSQDPGVNDEQFF.

The chain is built from TRBV9 and TRBJ2-4; D ambiguous. Between the trimmed V and J ends, which lost 0 bases and 6 bases, there was a span of 13 bases. This CDR3 has 15 amino acids. Looked up from germline, CDR1 is SGDLS and CDR2 is YYNGEE. The CDR3 reads CASSVVGSSGNIQYF. The CDR3 bases are TGTGCCAGCAGCGTAGTAGGTAGCTCGGGAAACATTCAGTACTTC.

The V call is TRBV5-1, the J call TRBJ2-3; 10 nucleotides line up with TRBD2. Losses at the gene ends were 0 bases for V and 5 bases for J; bases not matched to a gene: 3. The CDR3 has 15 amino acids. Germline CDR1 is SGHRS and CDR2 is YFSETQ. DNA for the CDR3: TGCGCCAGCAGCTTGGAAAGGACTAGCGGAGATACGCAGTATTTT. Translated: CASSLERTSGDTQYF.

This clone was observed a single time. The V call is TRBV5-1, the J call TRBJ2-1, with 13 bases identical to TRBD2. J gave up 9 bases and V 0 bases, and 6 bases lay outside the gene matches. CDR3 length: 16 residues. CDR1 and CDR2 (germline): SGHRS, YFSETQ. CDR3 sequence reads: CASSLAATSGRTEQFF. In nucleotides, the CDR3 is TGCGCCAGCAGCTTGGCCGCGACTAGCGGGAGGACTGAGCAGTTCTTC. The complete variable domain, with remaining parts taken from reference TRBV5-1 and TRBJ2-1, reads KAGVTQTPRYLIKTRGQQVTLSCSPISGHRSVSWYQQTPGQGLQFLFEYFSETQRNKGNFPGRFSGRQFSNSRSEMNVSTLELGDSALYLCASSLAATSGRTEQFFGPGTRLTVL.

CDR3 in amino acids: CASSLGGSGYEQYF. CDR3 nucleotide sequence: TGTGCCAGCAGCTTAGGTGGGAGTGGTTACGAGCAGTACTTC. The chain couples TRBV7-2 to TRBJ2-7; D is perhaps TRBD2 (5 bases). Germline values: CDR1 SGHTA, CDR2 FQGNSA. V lost 1 base, J lost 4 bases, and 11 bases lay in between. This CDR3 is 14 amino acids long.

This clone appeared a single time. This chain connects TRBV5-1 to TRBJ1-2; maybe TRBD1 (5 bases). The V and J ends lost 0 bases and 5 bases respectively, with 11 bases between them. The V gene's germline CDR1 is SGHRS and CDR2 YFSETQ. The CDR3 is made up of 14 amino acids. The CDR3 here is CASSLDQGGYGYTF. CDR3 nucleotides: TGCGCCAGCAGCTTGGATCAGGGAGGTTATGGCTACACCTTC.

V usage is TRBV5-4 and J usage is TRBJ2-1, with 7 bases aligning to TRBD2. The CDR3 is made up of 19 amino acids. The germline CDR1 and CDR2 sequences are SGHNT and YYREEE (reference sequence). The V and J ends lost 2 bases and 1 base, in that order; junction bases with no gene match: 15. The DNA of the CDR3 is TGTGCCAGCAGCTTTGGCAATAGCGGGTATCGGAGTTCCTACAATGAGCAGTTCTTC. This encodes CASSFGNSGYRSSYNEQFF.

The rearrangement links TRBV4-1 to TRBJ2-2, with no clear D. Looked up from germline, CDR1 is MGHRA and CDR2 is YSYEKL. This CDR3 spans 14 amino acids. V was pared by 4 bases and J by 5 bases, with 11 bases between. DNA for the CDR3: TGCGCCAGCAGCCCTATTGCATTAACCGGGGAGCTGTTTTTT. It encodes CASSPIALTGELFF.

The chain has TRBV7-8 and TRBJ2-5, with TRBD2 matching over 7 bases. J was trimmed by 5 bases and V by 8 bases; bases with no gene match: 5. The CDR3 runs to 12 residues. CDR1 and CDR2 (germline): SGHVS, FQNEAQ. This CDR3 reads CASGFGRETQYF. The CDR3, as DNA: TGTGCCAGCGGGTTCGGGAGGGAGACCCAGTACTTC.

This clone was counted between two and nine times. Mismatch with germline at one junction end may stem from a read error. The rearrangement uses TRBV7-9 and TRBJ1-3; 12 positions match TRBD1. The length of the CDR3 is 17 residues. Germline V gene lookup returns CDR1 SEHNR and CDR2 FQNEAQ (reference sequence). The CDR3 loop is CSSSLGDRGRYGNTIYF. In DNA form, the CDR3 reads TGTTCCAGCAGCTTAGGGGACAGGGGGCGTTATGGAAACACCATATATTTT.

The chain is built from TRBV23-1 and TRBJ2-1; 9 bases match TRBD2. TRBV23-1 is identified as an open reading frame with a role that is uncertain. The CDR3 consists of 15 residues. J gave up 7 bases and V 0 bases, and 4 bases lay outside the gene matches. CDR3: CASSQSLAGENEQFF. The DNA for the CDR3 is TGCGCCAGCAGTCAATCGTTAGCGGGAGAAAATGAGCAGTTCTTC.

The V call is TRBV7-9, the J call TRBJ2-3; 7 bases line up with TRBD2. This CDR3 region has 16 residues. J was trimmed by 0 bases and V by 5 bases; bases with no gene match: 8. Germline V gene data show CDR1 as SEHNR and CDR2 as FQNEAQ (reference sequence). The CDR3 nucleotides read TGTGCCAGCAGCCCGTCTAGCGGATCTAGCACAGATACGCAGTATTTT. It codes for CASSPSSGSSTDTQYF.

The V gene is TRBV29-1, the J gene TRBJ1-3, with D possibly TRBD1 on 6 matching bases. The V end lost 7 bases, the J end lost 0 bases, and 13 bases lay between the germline ends. Germline V gene lookup returns CDR1 SQVTM and CDR2 ANQGSEA. CDR3 length equals 14 residues. The CDR3 reads CSASRDNSGNTIYF. The CDR3 nucleotides are TGCAGCGCCTCCCGGGACAACTCTGGAAACACCATATATTTT. Variable domain in full (rest from reference TRBV29-1 and TRBJ1-3): SAVISQKPSRDICQRGTSLTIQCQVDSQVTMMFWYRQQPGQSLTLIATANQGSEATYESGFVIDKFPISRPNLTFSTLTVSNMSPEDSSIYLCSASRDNSGNTIYFGEGSWLTVV.

The chain carries TRBV19 and TRBJ1-1, with D maybe TRBD1 (5 bases). The CDR3 consists of 14 residues. In germline, CDR1 is LNHDA, CDR2 SQIVND (reference sequence). Trimming removed 4 bases at V and 4 bases at J, with 13 bases between. As DNA, the CDR3 is TGTGCCAGTAGTACCCTCGGGGGGACCACTGAAGCTTTCTTT. It specifies CASSTLGGTTEAFF.

The chain couples TRBV7-6 to TRBJ1-6; 10 nucleotides agree with TRBD1. Germline V gene sequence: CDR1 SGHVS, CDR2 FNYEAQ. V trimming: 5 bases; J trimming: 9 bases; junction bases outside the gene matches: 16. The CDR3 is 18 amino acids. CDR3 amino acids: CASSRGGGQGVFISPLHF. The CDR3 coding sequence is TGTGCCAGCAGCCGCGGCGGAGGACAGGGGGTTTTTATTTCACCCCTCCACTTT.